This TCR beta chain was profiled in a study of blood T cell repertoires in COVID-19. The repertoire was sequenced with immunoSEQ multiplex PCR; TCRdb's copy has only in-frame clones and lacks some. The table has approximately 90,000 clones, roughly 84% seen once; the top ten hold roughly 12%. The CDR3 totals 15 residues. From germline, CDR1 is SEHNR and CDR2 FQNEAQ (reference sequence). The V segment lost 5 bases and the J segment 2 bases; nucleotides outside the gene matches: 7. The count of this clone is one. The sequence was collected from a man between 65 and 85 years old with acute or convalescent COVID-19. Sequencing was carried out using peripheral blood. This sequence joins TRBV7-9 and TRBJ2-5, with 8 bases that match TRBD1. CDR3 sequence: CASSVSGTGQETQYF. The CDR3 nucleotides read TGTGCCAGCAGCGTTTCCGGGACAGGTCAAGAGACCCAGTACTTC.